What follows are 6 T cell receptor beta chains derived from one specimen sequenced in a study of blood T cell repertoires in COVID-19. The assay was immunoSEQ multiplex PCR, and TCRdb's table has in-frame clones only and misses some. The sample has over 200,000 clones, approximately 89% seen once. Input material: peripheral blood. Receptors were obtained from a middle-aged man who had recovered from COVID-19.

This clone was seen ten or more times. One junction end disagrees with the germline gene, perhaps due to a read error. In nucleotides, the CDR3 is TGCGCCAGCAGTCAAGGAGGAGTCTCTGGAAACACCATATATTTT. The encoded protein is CASSQGGVSGNTIYF. The chain has TRBV4-3 and TRBJ1-3; D remains ambiguous. CDR1 is LGHNA, CDR2 YSLEER, per germline. The CDR3 is made up of 15 amino acids.

V and J are TRBV2 and TRBJ2-1; possibly TRBD2 for D (6 bases). CDR3 size: 14 residues. Germline CDR1 is SNHLY and CDR2 is FYNNEI. With 5 bases removed from V and 6 bases from J, the gap between germline ends came to 14 bases. The CDR3 DNA follows: TGTGCCAGCAGTATTCGCCGGGAGTTCAATGAGCAGTTCTTC. This translates into CASSIRREFNEQFF.

The chain couples TRBV30 to TRBJ2-3; 7 positions agree with TRBD2. From germline, CDR1 is GTSNPN and CDR2 SVGIG (reference sequence). CDR3 length: 15 amino acids. J gave up 0 bases and V 2 bases, and 5 bases lay outside the gene matches. The CDR3 reads CAWSWSGTSTDTQYF. The CDR3 nucleotides read TGTGCCTGGAGTTGGAGCGGGACTAGCACAGATACGCAGTATTTT.

The chain couples TRBV5-4 to TRBJ1-1; no clear D. The CDR3 is 14 residues long. Trimming left V 0 bases short and J 2 bases short, with 8 bases between. The germline V gene encodes CDR1 SGHNT and CDR2 YYREEE (reference sequence). Here the CDR3 reads CASSLGWANTEAFF. CDR3 coding DNA: TGTGCCAGCAGCTTGGGGTGGGCTAACACTGAAGCTTTCTTT. The variable domain in full, with the rest retrieved from reference TRBV5-4 and TRBJ1-1, is ETGVTQSPTHLIKTRGQQVTLRCSSQSGHNTVSWYQQALGQGPQFIFQYYREEENGRGNFPPRFSGLQFPNYSSELNVNALELDDSALYLCASSLGWANTEAFFGQGTRLTVV.

This clone was observed once. V and J are TRBV4-3 and TRBJ2-1, with D tentatively TRBD1 (5 bases). The CDR3 consists of 12 residues. Trimming left V 1 base short and J 12 bases short, with 10 bases between. Germline V gives CDR1 LGHNA, CDR2 YSLEER. CDR3 bases: TGCGCCAGCAGCCAAGGAAAGGGGTGGCAGTTCTTC. Its translation: CASSQGKGWQFF.

A remark on this clone: Other DNA sequences within the sample encode an identical CDR3. The chain has TRBV19 and TRBJ2-7; D might be TRBD1 (5 bases). The length of the CDR3 is 13 residues. Germline CDR1 reads LNHDA; CDR2 reads SQIVND (reference sequence). V was trimmed by 2 bases and J by 6 bases, leaving 11 bases between them. This chain's CDR3 is CASSIPGLGEQYF. The CDR3 region has the DNA TGTGCCAGTAGTATACCAGGGTTGGGCGAGCAGTACTTC.